These 12 T cell receptor beta chains share one sample of origin, sequenced in a study of TIL therapy for anti-PD-1-resistant metastatic lung cancer. This was the immunoSEQ v3 assay. Clones were read by immunoSEQ multiplex PCR, and TCRdb kept only the in-frame ones, dropping some. The table lists fewer than 60,000 clones, around 86% of them singletons, with 4% to 6% in the top ten. The time point was: pre-treatment sample, taken before nivolumab and TIL therapy. This sample comprised blood, obtained at baseline. These receptors were taken from a person aged 25 to 80 with non-small cell lung cancer.

V and J are TRBV7-9 and TRBJ1-2; D call uncertain. Germline V CDR1 and CDR2: SEHNR, FQNEAQ (reference sequence). Between the trimmed V and J ends, which lost 5 bases and 4 bases, there was a span of 8 bases. This CDR3 spans 12 amino acids. CDR3 sequence: CASSPDPYGYTF. The CDR3 bases are TGTGCCAGCAGCCCCGATCCCTATGGCTACACCTTC.

There are a few counts of this clone. The J gene is TRBJ2-7, the V gene TRBV19; either TRBD1 or TRBD2 may fit D (5 bases each). This CDR3 is 14 amino acids long. Trimming removed 4 bases at V and 3 bases at J, with 13 bases between. The germline gives CDR1 LNHDA, CDR2 SQIVND (reference sequence). In DNA form, the CDR3 reads TGTGCCAGTAGTACCACCGGGACCAACTACGAGCAGTACTTC. Protein: CASSTTGTNYEQYF.

This chain joins TRBV5-1 and TRBJ1-2; TRBD1 agrees at 10 bases. CDR1 and CDR2 (germline): SGHRS, YFSETQ. The J segment lost 8 bases and the V segment lost 2 bases, leaving 6 bases of the junction unmatched. The CDR3 totals 14 residues. CDR3 bases: TGCGCCAGCAGCTTTTGGACAGGGGGAAACGGCTACACCTTC. Amino acid sequence: CASSFWTGGNGYTF.

The rearrangement uses TRBV6-5 and TRBJ1-2; 11 bases are shared with TRBD1. Germline V gene lookup returns CDR1 MNHEY and CDR2 SVGAGI. J was trimmed by 4 bases and V by 2 bases; bases with no gene match: 0. The CDR3 extends over 14 amino acids. The CDR3 DNA is TGTGCCAGCAGTTACGGGACAGGGGGCTATGGCTACACCTTC. Translating it yields CASSYGTGGYGYTF.

This chain connects TRBV7-9 to TRBJ2-2, with unresolved D. The CDR3 is 16 amino acids. V gave up 2 bases and J gave up 3 bases, with 13 bases separating them. From germline, CDR1 is SEHNR and CDR2 FQNEAQ (reference sequence). CDR3 residues: CASSLRLTGDTGELFF. The CDR3 nucleotides read TGTGCCAGCAGCTTACGTCTCACTGGGGACACCGGGGAGCTGTTTTTT.

In this sample, this clone turned up once. The gene calls are TRBV7-8 and TRBJ2-5; D is unclear. The CDR3 sequence is 11 residues long. Germline CDR1 SGHVS, CDR2 FQNEAQ. V lost 5 bases, J lost 4 bases, and 5 bases lay in between. In DNA, the CDR3 is TGTGCCAGCAGCGGTGGAGAGACCCAGTACTTC. Its translation is CASSGGETQYF.

V gene TRBV2 combines with J gene TRBJ2-5; the D is unclear. Germline CDR1 SNHLY, CDR2 FYNNEI. Trimming took off 6 bases at V and 1 base at J, with 15 bases between the two ends. The CDR3 runs to 15 residues. This CDR3 is CASRDGIRVQETQYF. Written as DNA, the CDR3 is TGTGCCAGCAGAGACGGAATCCGAGTCCAAGAGACCCAGTACTTC.

The chain couples TRBV7-6 to TRBJ2-3, with TRBD2 identical over 8 bases. CDR1 and CDR2 (germline): SGHVS, FNYEAQ. J gave up 5 bases and V 0 bases, and 1 base lay outside the gene matches. CDR3 length: 14 amino acids. CDR3 loop: CASSLAGGGDTQYF. In DNA, the CDR3 is TGTGCCAGCAGCTTAGCCGGGGGGGGAGATACGCAGTATTTT.

The chain joins TRBV19 to TRBJ1-5; 8 bases line up with TRBD1. Germline-derived CDR1 and CDR2 are LNHDA and SQIVND (reference sequence). With V trimmed by 1 base and J by 2 bases, 10 bases remained unmatched. CDR3 size: 18 residues. CDR3 DNA sequence: TGTGCCAGTAGTATAGGAGAGGTCGGACAGGGCCGCAATCAGCCCCAGCATTTT. Translated: CASSIGEVGQGRNQPQHF.

The genes are TRBV9 and TRBJ1-2; D may be TRBD1 (6 bases). V was shortened by 3 bases and J by 4 bases, with 19 bases between the two germline ends. The CDR3 loop spans 16 amino acids. Looked up from germline, CDR1 is SGDLS and CDR2 is YYNGEE. CDR3 in amino acids: CASSATFGRRGYGYTF. The CDR3 region has the DNA TGTGCCAGCAGCGCAACCTTTGGCCGCAGGGGCTATGGCTACACCTTC.

The rearrangement joins TRBV19 to TRBJ1-3; 8 nucleotides agree with TRBD1. The CDR3 runs 15 residues. Germline CDR1 reads LNHDA; CDR2 reads SQIVND (reference sequence). With 5 bases clipped from V and 8 bases from J, the junction kept 11 bases outside the gene matches. The CDR3 DNA sequence: TGTGCCAGTAGTTCGCCCTCAGGGGGCTCGGACACCATATATTTT. Encoded protein: CASSSPSGGSDTIYF.

V usage is TRBV6-2 or TRBV6-3 and J usage is TRBJ2-3, with 11 positions matching TRBD1. The V and J ends lost 6 bases and 3 bases, in that order; junction bases with no gene match: 5. Per germline, CDR1 MNHEY and CDR2 SVGEGT. The length of the CDR3 is 15 residues. The CDR3 reads CASSPGQGVTDTQYF. CDR3 sequence (DNA): TGTGCCAGCAGCCCGGGACAGGGGGTGACAGATACGCAGTATTTT.